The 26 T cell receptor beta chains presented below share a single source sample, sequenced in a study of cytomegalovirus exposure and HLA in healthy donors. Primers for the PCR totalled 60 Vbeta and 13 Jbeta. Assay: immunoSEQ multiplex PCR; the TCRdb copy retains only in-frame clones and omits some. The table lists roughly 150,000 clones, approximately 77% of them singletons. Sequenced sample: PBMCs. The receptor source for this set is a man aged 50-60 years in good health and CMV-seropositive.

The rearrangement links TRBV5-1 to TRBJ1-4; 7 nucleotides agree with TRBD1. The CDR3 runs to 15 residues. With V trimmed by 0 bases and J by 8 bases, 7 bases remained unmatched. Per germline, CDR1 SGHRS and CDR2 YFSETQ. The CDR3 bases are TGCGCCAGCAGCTTGGGACAGGGACGTATCGAAAAACTGTTTTTT. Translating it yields CASSLGQGRIEKLFF. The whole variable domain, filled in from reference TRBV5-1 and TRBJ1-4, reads KAGVTQTPRYLIKTRGQQVTLSCSPISGHRSVSWYQQTPGQGLQFLFEYFSETQRNKGNFPGRFSGRQFSNSRSEMNVSTLELGDSALYLCASSLGQGRIEKLFFGSGTQLSVL.

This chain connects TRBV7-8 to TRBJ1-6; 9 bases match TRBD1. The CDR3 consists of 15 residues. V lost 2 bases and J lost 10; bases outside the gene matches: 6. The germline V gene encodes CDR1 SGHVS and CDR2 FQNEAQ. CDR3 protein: CASSLFWDRESPLHF. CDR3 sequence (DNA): TGTGCCAGCAGCTTATTCTGGGACAGGGAATCACCCCTCCACTTT.

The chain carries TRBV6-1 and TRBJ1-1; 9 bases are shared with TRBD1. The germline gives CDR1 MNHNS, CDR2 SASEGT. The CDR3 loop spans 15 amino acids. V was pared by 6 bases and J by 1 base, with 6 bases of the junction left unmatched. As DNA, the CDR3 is TGTGCCAGCAGAGGGACAGGGTCTGAGAACACTGAAGCTTTCTTT. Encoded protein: CASRGTGSENTEAFF.

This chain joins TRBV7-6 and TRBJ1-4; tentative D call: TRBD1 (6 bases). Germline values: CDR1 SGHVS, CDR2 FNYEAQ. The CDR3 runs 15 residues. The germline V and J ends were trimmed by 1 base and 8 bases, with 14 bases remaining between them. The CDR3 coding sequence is TGTGCCAGCAGCTTAGGGGGGGGCAGGGACGAAAAACTGTTTTTT. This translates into CASSLGGGRDEKLFF.

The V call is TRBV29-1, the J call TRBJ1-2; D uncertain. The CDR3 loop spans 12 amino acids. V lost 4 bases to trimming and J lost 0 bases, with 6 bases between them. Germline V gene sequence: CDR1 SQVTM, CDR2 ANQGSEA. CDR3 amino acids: CSVVSSNYGYTF. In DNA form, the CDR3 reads TGCAGCGTTGTGAGTTCTAACTATGGCTACACCTTC.

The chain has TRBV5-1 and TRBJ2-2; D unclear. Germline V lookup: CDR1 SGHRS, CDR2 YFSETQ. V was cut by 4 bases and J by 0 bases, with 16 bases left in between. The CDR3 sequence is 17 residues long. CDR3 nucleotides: TGCGCCAGCAGCCCGACCCTTCAGAGGCCGAACACCGGGGAGCTGTTTTTT. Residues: CASSPTLQRPNTGELFF.

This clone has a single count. CDR3 protein: CASSELAGLAGRAGYEQYF. DNA for the CDR3: TGTGCCAGCAGTGAATTGGCCGGACTAGCGGGGAGGGCGGGCTACGAGCAGTACTTC. The rearrangement links TRBV6-1 to TRBJ2-7; 12 nucleotides match TRBD2. J gave up 3 bases and V 2 bases, and 14 bases lay outside the gene matches. The CDR3 loop spans 19 amino acids. The germline gives CDR1 MNHNS, CDR2 SASEGT.

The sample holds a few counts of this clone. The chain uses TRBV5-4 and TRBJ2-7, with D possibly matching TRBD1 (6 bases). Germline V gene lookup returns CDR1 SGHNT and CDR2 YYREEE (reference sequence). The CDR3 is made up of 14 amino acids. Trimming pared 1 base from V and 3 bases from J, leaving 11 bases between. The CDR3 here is CASSLSGTLYEQYF. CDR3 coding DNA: TGTGCCAGCAGCTTGTCCGGGACACTCTACGAGCAGTACTTC.

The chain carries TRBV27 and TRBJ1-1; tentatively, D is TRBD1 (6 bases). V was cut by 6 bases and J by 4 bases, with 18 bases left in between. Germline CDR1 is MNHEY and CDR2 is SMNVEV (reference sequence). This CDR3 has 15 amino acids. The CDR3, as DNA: TGTGCCAGCAGCCCAGACAGGCTACGAAGCACTGAAGCTTTCTTT. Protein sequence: CASSPDRLRSTEAFF.

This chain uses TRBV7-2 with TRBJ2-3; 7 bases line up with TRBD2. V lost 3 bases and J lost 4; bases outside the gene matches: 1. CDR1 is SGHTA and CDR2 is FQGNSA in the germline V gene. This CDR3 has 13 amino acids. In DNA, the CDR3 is TGTGCCAGCAGCTTTGGGGGGGCAGATACGCAGTATTTT. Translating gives CASSFGGADTQYF.

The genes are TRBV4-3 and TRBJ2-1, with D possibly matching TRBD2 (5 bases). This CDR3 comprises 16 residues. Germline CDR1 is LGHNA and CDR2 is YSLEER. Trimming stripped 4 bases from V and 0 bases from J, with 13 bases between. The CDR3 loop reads CASSPGADSSYNEQFF. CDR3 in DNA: TGCGCCAGCAGCCCTGGAGCGGATAGCTCCTACAATGAGCAGTTCTTC.

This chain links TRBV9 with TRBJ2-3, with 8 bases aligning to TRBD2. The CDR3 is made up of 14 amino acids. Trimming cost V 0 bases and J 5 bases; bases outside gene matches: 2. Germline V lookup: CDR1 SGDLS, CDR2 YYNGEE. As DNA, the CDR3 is TGTGCCAGCAGCGTAGAGGGACTAGGAGATACGCAGTATTTT. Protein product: CASSVEGLGDTQYF.

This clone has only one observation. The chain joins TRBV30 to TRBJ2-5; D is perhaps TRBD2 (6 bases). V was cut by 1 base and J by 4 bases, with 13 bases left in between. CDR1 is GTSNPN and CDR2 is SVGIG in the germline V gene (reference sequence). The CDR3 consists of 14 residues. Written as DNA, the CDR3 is TGTGCCTGGAGTGGGCCTAGCGTATCAGAGACCCAGTACTTC. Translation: CAWSGPSVSETQYF.

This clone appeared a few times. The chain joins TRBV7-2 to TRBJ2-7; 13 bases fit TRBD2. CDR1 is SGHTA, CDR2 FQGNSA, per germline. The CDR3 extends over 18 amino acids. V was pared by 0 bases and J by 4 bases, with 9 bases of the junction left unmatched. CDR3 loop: CASSLAGTSGAPFYEQYF. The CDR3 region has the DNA TGTGCCAGCAGCTTAGCGGGGACTAGCGGGGCACCTTTTTACGAGCAGTACTTC.

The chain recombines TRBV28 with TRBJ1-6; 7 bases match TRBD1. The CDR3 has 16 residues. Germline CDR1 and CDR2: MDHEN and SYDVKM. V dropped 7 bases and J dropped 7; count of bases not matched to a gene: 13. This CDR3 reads CASITPGTAKNSPLHF. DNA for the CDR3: TGTGCCAGCATCACACCTGGGACAGCGAAAAATTCACCCCTCCACTTT.

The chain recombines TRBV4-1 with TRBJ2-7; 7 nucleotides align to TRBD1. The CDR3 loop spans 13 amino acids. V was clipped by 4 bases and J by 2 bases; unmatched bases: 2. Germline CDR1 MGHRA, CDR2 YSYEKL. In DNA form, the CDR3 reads TGCGCCAGCAGCCGGGACAGTACCTACGAGCAGTACTTC. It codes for CASSRDSTYEQYF.

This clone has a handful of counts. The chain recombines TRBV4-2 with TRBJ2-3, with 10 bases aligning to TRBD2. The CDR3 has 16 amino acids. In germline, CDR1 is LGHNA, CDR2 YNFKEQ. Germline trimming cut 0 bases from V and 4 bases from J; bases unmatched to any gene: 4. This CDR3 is CASSQEATSGADTQYF. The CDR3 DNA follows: TGTGCCAGCAGCCAAGAGGCAACTAGCGGGGCAGATACGCAGTATTTT.

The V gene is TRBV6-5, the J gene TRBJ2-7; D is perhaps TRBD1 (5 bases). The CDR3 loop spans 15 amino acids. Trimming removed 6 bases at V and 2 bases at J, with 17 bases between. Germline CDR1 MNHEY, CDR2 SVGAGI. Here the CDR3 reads CASRLAREGPYEQYF. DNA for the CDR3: TGTGCCAGCAGGCTCGCCAGGGAAGGACCCTACGAGCAGTACTTC.

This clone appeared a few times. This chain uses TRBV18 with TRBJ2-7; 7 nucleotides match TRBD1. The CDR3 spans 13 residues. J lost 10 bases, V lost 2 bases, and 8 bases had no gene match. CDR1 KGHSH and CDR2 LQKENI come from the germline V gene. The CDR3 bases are TGTGCCAGCTCACCAACCGGTGGGACAGTACAGTACTTC. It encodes CASSPTGGTVQYF.

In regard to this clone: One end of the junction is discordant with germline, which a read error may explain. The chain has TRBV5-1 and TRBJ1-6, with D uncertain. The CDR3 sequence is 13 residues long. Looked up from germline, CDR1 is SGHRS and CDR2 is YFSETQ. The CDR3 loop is CASSQDYNSLLHF. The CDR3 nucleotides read TGCGCCAGCAGCCAGGACTATAATTCACTCCTCCACTTT.

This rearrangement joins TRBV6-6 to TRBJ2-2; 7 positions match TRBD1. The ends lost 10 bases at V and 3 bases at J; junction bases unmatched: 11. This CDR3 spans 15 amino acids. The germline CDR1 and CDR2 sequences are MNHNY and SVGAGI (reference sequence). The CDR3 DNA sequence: TGTGCCAACATTCTAGACAGGGTAGACACCGGGGAGCTGTTTTTT. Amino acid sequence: CANILDRVDTGELFF.

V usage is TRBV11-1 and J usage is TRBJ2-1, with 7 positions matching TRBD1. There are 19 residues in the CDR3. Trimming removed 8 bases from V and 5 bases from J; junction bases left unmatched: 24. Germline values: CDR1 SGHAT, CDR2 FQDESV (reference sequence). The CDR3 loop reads CASANLSLGLTGTDNEQFF. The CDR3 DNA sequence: TGTGCCAGCGCCAACCTCAGCTTAGGTTTAACGGGGACAGACAATGAGCAGTTCTTC. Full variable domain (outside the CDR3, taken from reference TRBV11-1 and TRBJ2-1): EAEVAQSPRYKITEKSQAVAFWCDPISGHATLYWYRQILGQGPELLVQFQDESVVDDSQLPKDRFSAERLKGVDSTLKIQPAELGDSAMYLCASANLSLGLTGTDNEQFFGPGTRLTVL.

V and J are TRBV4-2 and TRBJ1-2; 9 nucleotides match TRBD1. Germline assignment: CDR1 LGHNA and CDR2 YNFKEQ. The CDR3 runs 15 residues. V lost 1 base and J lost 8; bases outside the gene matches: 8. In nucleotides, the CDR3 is TGTGCCAGCAGCCAAGGGACAGGGGACCTAGCGGGCTACACCTTC. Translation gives CASSQGTGDLAGYTF.

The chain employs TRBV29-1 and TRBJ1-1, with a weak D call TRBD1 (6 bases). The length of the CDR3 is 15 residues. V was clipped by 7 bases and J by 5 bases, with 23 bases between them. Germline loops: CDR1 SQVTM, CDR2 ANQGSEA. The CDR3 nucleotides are TGCAGCGCTCCTGCCCAGCTGGGGGCGAGAACTGAAGCTTTCTTT. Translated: CSAPAQLGARTEAFF.

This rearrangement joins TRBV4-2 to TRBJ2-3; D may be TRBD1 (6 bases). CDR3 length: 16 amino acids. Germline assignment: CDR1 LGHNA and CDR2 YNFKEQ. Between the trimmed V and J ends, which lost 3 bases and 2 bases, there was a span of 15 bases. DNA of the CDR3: TGTGCCAGCAGCCAGAGACAGGCCCAGTTCACAGATACGCAGTATTTT. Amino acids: CASSQRQAQFTDTQYF.

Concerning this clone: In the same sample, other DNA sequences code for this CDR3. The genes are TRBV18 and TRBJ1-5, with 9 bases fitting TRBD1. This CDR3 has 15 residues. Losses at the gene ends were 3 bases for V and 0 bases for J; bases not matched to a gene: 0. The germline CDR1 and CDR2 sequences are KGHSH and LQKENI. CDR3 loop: CASSPGQGSNQPQHF. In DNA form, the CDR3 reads TGTGCCAGCTCACCGGGACAGGGTAGCAATCAGCCCCAGCATTTT.